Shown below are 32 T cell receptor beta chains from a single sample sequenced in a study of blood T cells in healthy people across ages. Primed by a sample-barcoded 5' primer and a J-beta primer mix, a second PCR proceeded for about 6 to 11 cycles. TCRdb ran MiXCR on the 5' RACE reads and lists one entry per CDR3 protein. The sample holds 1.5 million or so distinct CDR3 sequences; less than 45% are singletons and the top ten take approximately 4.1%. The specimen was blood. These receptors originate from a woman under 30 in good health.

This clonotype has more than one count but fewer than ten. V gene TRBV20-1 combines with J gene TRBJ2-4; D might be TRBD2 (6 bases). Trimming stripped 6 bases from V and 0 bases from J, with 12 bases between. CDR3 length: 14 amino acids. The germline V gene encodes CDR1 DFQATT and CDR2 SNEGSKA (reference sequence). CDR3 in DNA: TGCAGTGCGACCGGGGGACTAGCCAAAAACATTCAGTACTTC. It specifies CSATGGLAKNIQYF.

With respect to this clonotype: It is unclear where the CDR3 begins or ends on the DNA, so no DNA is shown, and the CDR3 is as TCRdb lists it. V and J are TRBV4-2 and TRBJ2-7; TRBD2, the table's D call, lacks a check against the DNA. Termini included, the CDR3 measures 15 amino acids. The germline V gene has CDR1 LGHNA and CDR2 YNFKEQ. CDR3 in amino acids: CASSQVAGGINERYF.

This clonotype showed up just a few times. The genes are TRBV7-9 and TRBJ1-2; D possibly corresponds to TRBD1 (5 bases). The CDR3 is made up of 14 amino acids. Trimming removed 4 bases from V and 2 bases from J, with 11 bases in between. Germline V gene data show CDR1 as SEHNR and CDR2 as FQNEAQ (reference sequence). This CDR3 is CASSWGEYNYGYTF. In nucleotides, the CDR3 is TGTGCCAGCAGCTGGGGGGAGTACAACTATGGCTACACCTTC.

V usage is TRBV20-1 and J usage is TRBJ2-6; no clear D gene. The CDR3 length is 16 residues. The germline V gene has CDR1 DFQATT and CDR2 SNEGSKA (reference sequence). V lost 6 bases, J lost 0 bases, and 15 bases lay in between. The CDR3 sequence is CSAAQAARSGANVLTF. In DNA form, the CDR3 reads TGCAGTGCCGCACAAGCCGCCCGCTCTGGGGCCAACGTCCTGACTTTC.

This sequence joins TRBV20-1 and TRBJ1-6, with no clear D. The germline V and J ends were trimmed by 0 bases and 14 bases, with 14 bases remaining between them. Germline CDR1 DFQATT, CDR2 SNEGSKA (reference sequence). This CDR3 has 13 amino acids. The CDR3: CSAREAPGDSLHF. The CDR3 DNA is TGCAGTGCTAGAGAGGCGCCAGGTGATTCCCTCCACTTT.

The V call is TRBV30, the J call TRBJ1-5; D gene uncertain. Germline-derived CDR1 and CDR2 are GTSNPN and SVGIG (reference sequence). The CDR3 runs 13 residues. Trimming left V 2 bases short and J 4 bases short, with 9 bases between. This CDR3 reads CAWSLGWNQPQHF. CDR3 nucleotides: TGTGCCTGGAGTTTAGGGTGGAATCAGCCCCAGCATTTT. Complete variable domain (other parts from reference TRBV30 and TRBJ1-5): SQTIHQWPATLVQPVGSPLSLECTVEGTSNPNLYWYRQAAGRGLQLLFYSVGIGQISSEVPQNLSASRPQDRQFILSSKKLLLSDSGFYLCAWSLGWNQPQHFGDGTRLSIL.

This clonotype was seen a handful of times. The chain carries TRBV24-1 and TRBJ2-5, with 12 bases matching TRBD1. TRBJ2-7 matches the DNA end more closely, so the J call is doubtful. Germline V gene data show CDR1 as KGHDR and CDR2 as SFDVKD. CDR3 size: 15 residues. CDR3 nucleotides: TGTGCCACCAGTGATTCCGGGACAGGGGGCTCCGAGCAGTACTTC. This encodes CATSDSGTGGSEQYF.

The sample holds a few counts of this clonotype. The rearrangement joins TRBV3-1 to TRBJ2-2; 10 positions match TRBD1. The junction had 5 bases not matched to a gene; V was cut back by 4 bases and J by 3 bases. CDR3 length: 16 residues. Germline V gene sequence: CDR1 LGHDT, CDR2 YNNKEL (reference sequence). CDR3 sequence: CASSPRGTGDTGELFF. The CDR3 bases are TGTGCCAGCAGCCCTAGAGGGACAGGGGACACCGGGGAGCTGTTTTTT.

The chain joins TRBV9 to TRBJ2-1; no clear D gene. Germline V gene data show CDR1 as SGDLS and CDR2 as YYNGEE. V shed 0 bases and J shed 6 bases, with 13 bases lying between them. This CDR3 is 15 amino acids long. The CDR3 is CASSVDSYPGNEQFF. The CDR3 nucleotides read TGTGCCAGCAGCGTAGATAGTTATCCTGGCAATGAGCAGTTCTTC.

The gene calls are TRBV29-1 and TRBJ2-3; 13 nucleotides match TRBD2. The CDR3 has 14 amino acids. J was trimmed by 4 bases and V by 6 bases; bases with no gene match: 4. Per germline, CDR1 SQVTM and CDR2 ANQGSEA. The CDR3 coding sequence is TGCAGCGTCGCACTAGCGGGAGGGCCAGATACGCAGTATTTT. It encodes CSVALAGGPDTQYF.

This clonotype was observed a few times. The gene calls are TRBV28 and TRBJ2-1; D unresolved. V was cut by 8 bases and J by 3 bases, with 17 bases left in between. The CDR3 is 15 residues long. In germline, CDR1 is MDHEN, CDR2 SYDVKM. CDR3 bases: TGTGCCAGCCGTCCCCCTAGTCGAGGCTACAATGAGCAGTTCTTC. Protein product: CASRPPSRGYNEQFF. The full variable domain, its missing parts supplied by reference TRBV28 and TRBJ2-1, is DVKVTQSSRYLVKRTGEKVFLECVQDMDHENMFWYRQDPGLGLRLIYFSYDVKMKEKGDIPEGYSVSREKKERFSLILESASTNQTSMYLCASRPPSRGYNEQFFGPGTRLTVL.

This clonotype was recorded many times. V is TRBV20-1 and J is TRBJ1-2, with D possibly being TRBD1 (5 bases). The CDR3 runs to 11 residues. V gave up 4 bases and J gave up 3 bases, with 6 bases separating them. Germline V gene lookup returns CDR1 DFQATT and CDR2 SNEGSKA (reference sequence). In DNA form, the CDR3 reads TGCAGTGCTACGGGGGACTATGGCTACACCTTC. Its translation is CSATGDYGYTF.

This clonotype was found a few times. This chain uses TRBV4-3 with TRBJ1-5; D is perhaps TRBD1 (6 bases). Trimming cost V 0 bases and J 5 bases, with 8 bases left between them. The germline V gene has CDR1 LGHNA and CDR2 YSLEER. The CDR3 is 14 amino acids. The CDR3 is CASSQEGGDQPQHF. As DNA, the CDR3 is TGCGCCAGCAGCCAAGAGGGGGGCGATCAGCCCCAGCATTTT.

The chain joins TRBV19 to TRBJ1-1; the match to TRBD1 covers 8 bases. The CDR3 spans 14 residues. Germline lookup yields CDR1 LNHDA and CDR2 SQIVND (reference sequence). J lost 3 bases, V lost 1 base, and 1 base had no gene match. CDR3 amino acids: CASSIGQGHTEAFF. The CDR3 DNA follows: TGTGCCAGTAGTATAGGACAGGGGCACACTGAAGCTTTCTTT.

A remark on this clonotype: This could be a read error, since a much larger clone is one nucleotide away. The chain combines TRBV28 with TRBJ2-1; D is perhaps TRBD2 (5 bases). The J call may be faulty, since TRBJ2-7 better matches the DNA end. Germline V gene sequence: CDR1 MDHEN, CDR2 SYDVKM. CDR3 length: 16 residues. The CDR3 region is CASLEGEGLILNEQYF. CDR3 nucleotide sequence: TGTGCCAGCTTGGAAGGCGAGGGCCTAATTCTAAATGAGCAGTACTTC.

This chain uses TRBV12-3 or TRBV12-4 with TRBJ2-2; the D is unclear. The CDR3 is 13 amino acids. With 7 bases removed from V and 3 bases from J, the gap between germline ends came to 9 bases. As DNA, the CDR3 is TGTGCCAGCAAACCAGGCTACACCGGGGAGCTGTTTTTT. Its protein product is CASKPGYTGELFF.

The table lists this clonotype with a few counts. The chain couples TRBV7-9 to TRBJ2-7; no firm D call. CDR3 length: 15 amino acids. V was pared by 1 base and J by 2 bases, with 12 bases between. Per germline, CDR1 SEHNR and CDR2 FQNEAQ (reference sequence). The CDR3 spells CASSLGVSTTYEQYF. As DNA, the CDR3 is TGTGCCAGCAGCTTAGGGGTTAGCACAACCTACGAGCAGTACTTC.

CDR3 region: CASSFGDILEKLFF. The CDR3 DNA is TGTGCCAGCAGTTTTGGGGATATACTAGAAAAACTGTTTTTT. The gene calls are TRBV12-3 or TRBV12-4 and TRBJ1-4; no reliable D call. The CDR3 extends over 14 amino acids. V was cut by 3 bases and J by 8 bases, with 13 bases left in between.

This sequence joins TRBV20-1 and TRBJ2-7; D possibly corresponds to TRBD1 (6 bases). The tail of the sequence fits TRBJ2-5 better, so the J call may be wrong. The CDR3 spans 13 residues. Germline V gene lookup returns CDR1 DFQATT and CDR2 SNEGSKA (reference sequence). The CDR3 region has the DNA TGCAGTGCCTGGTGCAGGGGTGGGGAGACCCAGTACTTC. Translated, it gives CSAWCRGGETQYF.

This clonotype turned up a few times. The CDR3 here is CASRTGVGIYEQYF. The CDR3 nucleotides are TGTGCCAGCAGGACAGGGGTCGGCATCTACGAGCAGTACTTC. The chain has TRBV6-6 and TRBJ2-7, with 8 bases aligning to TRBD1. CDR3 size: 14 residues. V gave up 6 bases and J gave up 3 bases; unmatched junction bases: 7. Germline lookup yields CDR1 MNHNY and CDR2 SVGAGI (reference sequence).

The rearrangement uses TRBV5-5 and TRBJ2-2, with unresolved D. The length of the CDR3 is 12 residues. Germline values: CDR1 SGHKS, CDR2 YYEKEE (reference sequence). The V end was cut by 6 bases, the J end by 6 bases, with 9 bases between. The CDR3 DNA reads TGTGCCAGCACCCCCTCGCCCGGGGAGCTGTTTTTT. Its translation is CASTPSPGELFF.

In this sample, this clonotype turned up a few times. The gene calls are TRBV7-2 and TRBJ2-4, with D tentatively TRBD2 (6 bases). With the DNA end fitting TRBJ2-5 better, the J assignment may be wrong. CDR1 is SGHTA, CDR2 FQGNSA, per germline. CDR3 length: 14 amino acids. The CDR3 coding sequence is TGTGCCAGCAGCGTCGGGGGACGTGGTGAGACCCAGTACTTC. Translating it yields CASSVGGRGETQYF.

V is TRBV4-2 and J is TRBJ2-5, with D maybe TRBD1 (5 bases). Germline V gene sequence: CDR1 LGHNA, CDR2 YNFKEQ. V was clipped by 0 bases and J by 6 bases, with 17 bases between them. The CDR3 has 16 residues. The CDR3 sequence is CASSQEGAGGFKTQYF. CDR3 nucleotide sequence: TGTGCCAGCAGCCAAGAAGGGGCCGGTGGATTTAAGACCCAGTACTTC.

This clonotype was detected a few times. CDR3 amino acids: CASSLGVTGGNIQYF. CDR3 DNA: TGTGCCAGCAGCTTAGGAGTTACGGGGGGGAACATTCAGTACTTC. The chain employs TRBV7-2 and TRBJ2-4, with 8 positions matching TRBD2. Looked up from germline, CDR1 is SGHTA and CDR2 is FQGNSA. Germline trimming cut 1 base from V and 7 bases from J; bases unmatched to any gene: 6. The CDR3 runs 15 residues.

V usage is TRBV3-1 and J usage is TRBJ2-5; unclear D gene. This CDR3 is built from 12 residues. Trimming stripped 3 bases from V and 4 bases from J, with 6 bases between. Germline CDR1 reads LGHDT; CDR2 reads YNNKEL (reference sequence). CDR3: CASSQLLETQYF. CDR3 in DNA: TGTGCCAGCAGCCAGTTATTAGAGACCCAGTACTTC.

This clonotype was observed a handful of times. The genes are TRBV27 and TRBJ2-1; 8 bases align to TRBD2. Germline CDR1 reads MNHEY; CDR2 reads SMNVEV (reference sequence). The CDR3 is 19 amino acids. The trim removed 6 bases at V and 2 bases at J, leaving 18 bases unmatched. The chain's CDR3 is CASSQLGLSGRATYNEQFF. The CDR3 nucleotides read TGTGCCAGCAGCCAATTGGGGTTATCCGGGAGGGCCACCTACAATGAGCAGTTCTTC.

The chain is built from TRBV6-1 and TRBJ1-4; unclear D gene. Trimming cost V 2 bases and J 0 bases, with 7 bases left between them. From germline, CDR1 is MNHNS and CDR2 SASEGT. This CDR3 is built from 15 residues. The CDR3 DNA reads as TGTGCCAGCAGTGAATTCAGTGCAACTAATGAAAAACTGTTTTTT. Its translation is CASSEFSATNEKLFF.

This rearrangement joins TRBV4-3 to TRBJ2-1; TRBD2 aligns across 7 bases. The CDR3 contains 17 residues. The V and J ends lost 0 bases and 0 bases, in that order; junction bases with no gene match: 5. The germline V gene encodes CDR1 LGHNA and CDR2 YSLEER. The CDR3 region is CASSQDILAASYNEQFF. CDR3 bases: TGCGCCAGCAGCCAAGATATCCTAGCGGCCTCCTACAATGAGCAGTTCTTC.

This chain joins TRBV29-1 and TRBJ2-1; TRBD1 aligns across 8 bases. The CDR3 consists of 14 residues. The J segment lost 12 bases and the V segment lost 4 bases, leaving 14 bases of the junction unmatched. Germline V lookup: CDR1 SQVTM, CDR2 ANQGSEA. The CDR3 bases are TGCAGCGTTGTAGGTCAGGGGGCTGGCGATGGGCAGTTCTTC. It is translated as CSVVGQGAGDGQFF.

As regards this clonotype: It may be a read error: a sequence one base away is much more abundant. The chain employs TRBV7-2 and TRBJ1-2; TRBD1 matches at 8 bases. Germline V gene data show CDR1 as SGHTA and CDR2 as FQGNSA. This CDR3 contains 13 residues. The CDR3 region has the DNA TGTGCCACCAGCGCGACAGGGGTCTATGGCTACACCTTC. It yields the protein CATSATGVYGYTF.

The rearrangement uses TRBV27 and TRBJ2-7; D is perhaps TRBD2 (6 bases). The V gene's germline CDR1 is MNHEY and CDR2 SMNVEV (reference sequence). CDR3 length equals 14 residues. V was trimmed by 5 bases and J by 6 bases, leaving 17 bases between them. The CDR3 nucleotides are TGTGCCAGCAGTCAGGGTTCGGGCGGGACCGAGCAGTACTTC. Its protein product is CASSQGSGGTEQYF.

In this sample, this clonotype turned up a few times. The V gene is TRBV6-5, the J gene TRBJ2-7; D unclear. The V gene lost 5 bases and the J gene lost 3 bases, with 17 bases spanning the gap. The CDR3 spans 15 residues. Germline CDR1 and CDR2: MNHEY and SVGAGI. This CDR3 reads CASSDASKGNYEQYF. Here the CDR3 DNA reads TGTGCCAGCAGTGACGCTTCGAAAGGGAACTACGAGCAGTACTTC.